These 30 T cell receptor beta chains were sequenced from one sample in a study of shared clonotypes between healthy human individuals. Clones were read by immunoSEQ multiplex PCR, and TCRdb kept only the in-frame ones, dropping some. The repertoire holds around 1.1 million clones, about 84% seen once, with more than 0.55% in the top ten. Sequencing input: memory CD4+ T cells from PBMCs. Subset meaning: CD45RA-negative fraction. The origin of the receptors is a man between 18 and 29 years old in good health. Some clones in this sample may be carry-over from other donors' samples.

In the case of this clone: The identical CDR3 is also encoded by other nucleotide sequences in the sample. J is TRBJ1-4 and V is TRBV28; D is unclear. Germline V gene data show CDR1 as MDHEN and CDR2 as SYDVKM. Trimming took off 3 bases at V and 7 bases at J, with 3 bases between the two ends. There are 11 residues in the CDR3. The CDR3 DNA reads TGTGCCAGCAGTTTTCGTGAAAAACTGTTTTTT. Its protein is CASSFREKLFF.

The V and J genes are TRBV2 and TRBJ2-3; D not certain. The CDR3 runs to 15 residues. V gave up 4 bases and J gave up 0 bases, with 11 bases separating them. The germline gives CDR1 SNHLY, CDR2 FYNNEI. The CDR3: CASSAPSVSTDTQYF. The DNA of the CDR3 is TGTGCCAGCAGTGCCCCCAGCGTAAGCACAGATACGCAGTATTTT.

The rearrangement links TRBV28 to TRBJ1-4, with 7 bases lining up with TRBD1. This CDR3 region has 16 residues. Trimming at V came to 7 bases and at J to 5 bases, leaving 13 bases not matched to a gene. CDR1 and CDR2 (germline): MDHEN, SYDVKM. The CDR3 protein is CASITEAGQSNEKLFF. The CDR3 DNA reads TGTGCCAGCATAACCGAGGCGGGACAGTCAAATGAAAAACTGTTTTTT.

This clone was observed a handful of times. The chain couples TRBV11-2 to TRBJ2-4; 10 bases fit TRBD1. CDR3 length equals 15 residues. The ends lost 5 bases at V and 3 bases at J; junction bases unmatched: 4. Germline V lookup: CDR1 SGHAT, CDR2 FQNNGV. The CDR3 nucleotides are TGTGCCAGCAGCAGGACAGGGGGTGTCAAAAACATTCAGTACTTC. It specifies CASSRTGGVKNIQYF.

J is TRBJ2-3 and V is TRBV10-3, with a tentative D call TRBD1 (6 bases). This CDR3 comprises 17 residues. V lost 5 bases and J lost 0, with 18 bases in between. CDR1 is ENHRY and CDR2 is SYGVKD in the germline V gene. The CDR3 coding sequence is TGTGCCATCAGTACAGGGACGCGGCTGAATAGCACAGATACGCAGTATTTT. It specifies CAISTGTRLNSTDTQYF.

CDR3 sequence reads: CAWSDPDEQYF. The CDR3 bases are TGTGCCTGGAGTGACCCGGACGAGCAGTACTTC. The chain is built from TRBV30 and TRBJ2-7; D gene uncertain. This CDR3 has 11 amino acids. Looked up from germline, CDR1 is GTSNPN and CDR2 is SVGIG (reference sequence). Trimming stripped 1 base from V and 5 bases from J, with 6 bases between.

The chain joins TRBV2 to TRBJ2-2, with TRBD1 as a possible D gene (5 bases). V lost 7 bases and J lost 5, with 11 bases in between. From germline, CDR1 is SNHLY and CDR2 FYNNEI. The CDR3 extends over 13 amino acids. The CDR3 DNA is TGTGCCAGCACCAACAAGGGGACCGGGGAGCTGTTTTTT. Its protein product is CASTNKGTGELFF.

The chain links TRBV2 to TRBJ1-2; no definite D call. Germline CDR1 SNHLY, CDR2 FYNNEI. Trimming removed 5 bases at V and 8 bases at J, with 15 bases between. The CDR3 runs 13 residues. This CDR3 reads CASSPSLLRGYTF. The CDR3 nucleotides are TGTGCCAGCAGTCCCTCACTCCTCAGGGGCTACACCTTC. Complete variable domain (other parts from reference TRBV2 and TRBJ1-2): EPEVTQTPSHQVTQMGQEVILRCVPISNHLYFYWYRQILGQKVEFLVSFYNNEISEKSEIFDDQFSVERPDGSNFTLKIRSTKLEDSAMYFCASSPSLLRGYTFGSGTRLTVV.

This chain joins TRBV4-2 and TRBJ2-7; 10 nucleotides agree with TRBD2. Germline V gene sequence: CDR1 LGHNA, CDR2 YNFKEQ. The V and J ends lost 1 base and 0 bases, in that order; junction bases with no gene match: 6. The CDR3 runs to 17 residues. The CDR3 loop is CASSQGTSGSHSYEQYF. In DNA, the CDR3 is TGTGCCAGCAGCCAAGGGACTAGCGGATCCCACTCCTACGAGCAGTACTTC.

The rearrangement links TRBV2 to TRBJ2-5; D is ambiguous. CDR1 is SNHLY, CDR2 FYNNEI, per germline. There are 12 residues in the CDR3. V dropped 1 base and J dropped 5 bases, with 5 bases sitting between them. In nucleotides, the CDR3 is TGTGCCAGCAGTGAAGTTTGGGAGACCCAGTACTTC. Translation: CASSEVWETQYF.

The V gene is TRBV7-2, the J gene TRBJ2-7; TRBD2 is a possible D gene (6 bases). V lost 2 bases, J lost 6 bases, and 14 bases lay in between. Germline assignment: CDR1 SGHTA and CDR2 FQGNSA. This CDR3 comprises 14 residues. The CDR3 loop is CASSLKRSGGEQYF. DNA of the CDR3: TGTGCCAGCAGCTTAAAGCGTAGCGGTGGCGAGCAGTACTTC.

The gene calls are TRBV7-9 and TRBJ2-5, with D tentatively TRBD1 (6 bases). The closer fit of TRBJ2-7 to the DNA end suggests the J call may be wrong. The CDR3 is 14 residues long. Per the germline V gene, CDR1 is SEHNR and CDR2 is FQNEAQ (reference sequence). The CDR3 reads CASSQDSRSYEQYF. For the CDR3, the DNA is TGTGCCAGCAGCCAGGACAGTCGATCTTACGAGCAGTACTTC.

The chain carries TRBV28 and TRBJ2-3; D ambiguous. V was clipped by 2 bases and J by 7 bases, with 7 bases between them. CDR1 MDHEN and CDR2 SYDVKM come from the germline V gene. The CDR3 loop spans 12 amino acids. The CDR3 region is CASSLGRNTQYF. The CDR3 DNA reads TGTGCCAGCAGTTTAGGTCGGAATACGCAGTATTTT.

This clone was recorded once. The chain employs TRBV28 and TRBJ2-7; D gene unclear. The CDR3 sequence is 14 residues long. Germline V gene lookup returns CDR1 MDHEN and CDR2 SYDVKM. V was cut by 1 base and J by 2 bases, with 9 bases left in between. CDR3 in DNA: TGTGCCAGCAGTTTATCCCAAGGGACCTACGAGCAGTACTTC. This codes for CASSLSQGTYEQYF.

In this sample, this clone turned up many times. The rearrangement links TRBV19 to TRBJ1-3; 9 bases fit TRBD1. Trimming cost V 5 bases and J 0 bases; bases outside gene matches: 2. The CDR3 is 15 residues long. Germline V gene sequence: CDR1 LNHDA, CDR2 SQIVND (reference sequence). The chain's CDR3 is CASSGTGSSGNTIYF. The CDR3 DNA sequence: TGTGCCAGTAGTGGGACAGGGAGCTCTGGAAACACCATATATTTT.

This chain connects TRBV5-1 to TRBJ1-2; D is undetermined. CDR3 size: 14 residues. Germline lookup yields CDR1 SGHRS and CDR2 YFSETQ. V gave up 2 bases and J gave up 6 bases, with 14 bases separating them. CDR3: CASSLGYLYDGYTF. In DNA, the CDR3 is TGCGCCAGCAGCTTAGGGTATTTGTACGATGGCTACACCTTC.

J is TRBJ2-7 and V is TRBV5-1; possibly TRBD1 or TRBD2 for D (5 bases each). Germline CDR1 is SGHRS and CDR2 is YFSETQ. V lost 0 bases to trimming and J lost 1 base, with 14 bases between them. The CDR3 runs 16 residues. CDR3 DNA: TGCGCCAGCAGCTTGGCCGGGACGGTTACTTCCTACGAGCAGTACTTC. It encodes CASSLAGTVTSYEQYF.

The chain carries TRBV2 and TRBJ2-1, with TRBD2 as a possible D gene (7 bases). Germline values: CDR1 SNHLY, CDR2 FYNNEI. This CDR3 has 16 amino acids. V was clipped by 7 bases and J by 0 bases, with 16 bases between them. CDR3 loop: CASKGGGAGSYNEQFF. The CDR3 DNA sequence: TGTGCCAGCAAGGGGGGGGGAGCAGGCTCCTACAATGAGCAGTTCTTC.

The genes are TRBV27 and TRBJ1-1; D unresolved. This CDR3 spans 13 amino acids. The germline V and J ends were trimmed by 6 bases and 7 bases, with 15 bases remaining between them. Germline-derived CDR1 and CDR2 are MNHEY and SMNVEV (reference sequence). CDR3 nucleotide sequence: TGTGCCAGCAGAGCCAGACCGAATCTTGAAGCTTTCTTT. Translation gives CASRARPNLEAFF.

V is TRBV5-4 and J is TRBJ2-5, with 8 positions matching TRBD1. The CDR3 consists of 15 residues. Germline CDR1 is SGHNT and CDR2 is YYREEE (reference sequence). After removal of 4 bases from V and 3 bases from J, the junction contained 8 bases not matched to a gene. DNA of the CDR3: TGTGCCAGCAGCCCCACAGGGGGAAGGGAAGAGACCCAGTACTTC. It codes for CASSPTGGREETQYF.

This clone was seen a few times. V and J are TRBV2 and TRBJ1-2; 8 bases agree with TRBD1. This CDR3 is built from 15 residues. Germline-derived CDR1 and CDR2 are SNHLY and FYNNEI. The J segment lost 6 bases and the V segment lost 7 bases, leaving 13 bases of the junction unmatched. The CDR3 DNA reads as TGTGCCAGCACCCTGTCCCGGGACAGGAATGATGGCTACACCTTC. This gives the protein CASTLSRDRNDGYTF.

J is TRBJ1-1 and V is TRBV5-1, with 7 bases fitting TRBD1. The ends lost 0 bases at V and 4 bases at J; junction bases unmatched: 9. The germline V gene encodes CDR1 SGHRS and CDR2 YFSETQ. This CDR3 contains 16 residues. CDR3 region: CASSLVYRGLGTEAFF. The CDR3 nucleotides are TGCGCCAGCAGCTTGGTTTACAGGGGTCTCGGCACTGAAGCTTTCTTT.

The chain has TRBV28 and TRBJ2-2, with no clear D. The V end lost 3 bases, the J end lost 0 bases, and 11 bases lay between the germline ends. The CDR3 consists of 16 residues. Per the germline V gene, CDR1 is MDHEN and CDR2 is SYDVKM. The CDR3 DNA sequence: TGTGCCAGCAGTTTCTCAGGACGGTCGAACACCGGGGAGCTGTTTTTT. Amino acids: CASSFSGRSNTGELFF.

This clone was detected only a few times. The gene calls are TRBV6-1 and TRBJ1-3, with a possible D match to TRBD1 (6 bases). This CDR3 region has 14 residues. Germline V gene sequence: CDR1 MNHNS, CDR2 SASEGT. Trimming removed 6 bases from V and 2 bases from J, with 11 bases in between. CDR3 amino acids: CASRLGGPGNTIYF. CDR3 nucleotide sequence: TGTGCCAGCAGACTAGGGGGGCCTGGAAACACCATATATTTT.

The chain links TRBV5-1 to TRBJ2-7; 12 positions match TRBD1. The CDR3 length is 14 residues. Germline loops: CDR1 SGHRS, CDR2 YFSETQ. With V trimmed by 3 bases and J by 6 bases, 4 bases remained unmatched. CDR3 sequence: CASSSGTGGVEQYF. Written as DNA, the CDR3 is TGCGCCAGCAGCTCCGGGACAGGGGGCGTCGAGCAGTACTTC. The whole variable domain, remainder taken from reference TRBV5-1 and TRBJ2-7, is KAGVTQTPRYLIKTRGQQVTLSCSPISGHRSVSWYQQTPGQGLQFLFEYFSETQRNKGNFPGRFSGRQFSNSRSEMNVSTLELGDSALYLCASSSGTGGVEQYFGPGTRLTVT.

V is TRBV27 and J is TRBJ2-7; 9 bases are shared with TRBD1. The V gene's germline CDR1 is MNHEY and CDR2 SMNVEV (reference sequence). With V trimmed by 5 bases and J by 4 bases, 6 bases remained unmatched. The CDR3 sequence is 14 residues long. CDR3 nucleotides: TGTGCCAGCAGTCCGGACAGGGGTACGTACGAGCAGTACTTC. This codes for CASSPDRGTYEQYF.

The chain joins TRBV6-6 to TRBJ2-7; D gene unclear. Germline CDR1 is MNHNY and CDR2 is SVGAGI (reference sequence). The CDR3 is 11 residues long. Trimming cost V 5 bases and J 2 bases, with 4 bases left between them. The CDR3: CASSRAYEQYF. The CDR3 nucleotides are TGTGCCAGCAGTCGAGCCTACGAGCAGTACTTC.

CDR3: CASSLGAGPGKAFF. For the CDR3, the DNA is TGTGCCAGCAGCTTAGGTGCCGGACCAGGAAAAGCTTTCTTT. The chain employs TRBV11-2 and TRBJ1-1, with D uncertain. CDR1 and CDR2 from the germline V gene are SGHAT and FQNNGV. The CDR3 is 14 residues long. The V gene lost 1 base and the J gene lost 9 bases, with 15 bases spanning the gap.

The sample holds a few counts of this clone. The CDR3 nucleotides are TGTGCCAGCAGTAGGTTTTCAGGGACTGGAAACACCATATATTTT. Protein product: CASSRFSGTGNTIYF. This chain connects TRBV2 to TRBJ1-3; D is possibly TRBD1 (5 bases). CDR3 length: 15 residues. Trimming left V 5 bases short and J 2 bases short, with 13 bases between. Germline CDR1 and CDR2: SNHLY and FYNNEI.

Written as DNA, the CDR3 is TGCGCCAGCAGTGGTGTTGATACGCAACAAAGTCGGGCCAACGTCCTGACTTTC. Translating it yields CASSGVDTQQSRANVLTF. This rearrangement joins TRBV23-1 to TRBJ2-6; no definite D call. TRBV23-1 is classed as an ORF, of uncertain function. Trimming cost V 5 bases and J 5 bases, with 22 bases left between them. The CDR3 is made up of 18 amino acids.